The 9 T cell receptor beta chains given below trace back to one sample, sequenced in a study of CD8 T cells in ankylosing spondylitis. TCRdb re-analysed the 5' RACE reads in MiXCR, keeping a single row per CDR3 protein. Of around 150,000 distinct CDR3 sequences listed, around 17% are singletons. Material for sequencing was blood, either unsorted or a sorted T cell fraction (not recorded which). Receptors originate from a male donor with ankylosing spondylitis or in good health (not recorded which).

This sequence joins TRBV13 and TRBJ2-7; 15 bases align to TRBD2. CDR1 is PRHDT, CDR2 FYEKMQ, per germline (reference sequence). This CDR3 spans 18 amino acids. The V segment lost 5 bases and the J segment 3 bases; nucleotides outside the gene matches: 11. The CDR3 is CASSSVIGLAGGDYEQYF. The CDR3 DNA follows: TGTGCCAGCAGCAGCGTAATAGGACTAGCGGGAGGGGACTACGAGCAGTACTTC.

This clonotype was counted at least ten times. The genes are TRBV2 and TRBJ2-2, with TRBD2 identical over 7 bases. Losses at the gene ends were 3 bases for V and 1 base for J; bases not matched to a gene: 2. The germline V gene has CDR1 SNHLY and CDR2 FYNNEI. This CDR3 is built from 15 residues. CDR3: CASSEASGNTGELFF. CDR3 DNA: TGTGCCAGCAGTGAGGCTAGCGGGAACACCGGGGAGCTGTTTTTT.

This clonotype was picked up many times. The chain couples TRBV6-5 to TRBJ2-3; D is possibly TRBD2 (5 bases). The germline V and J ends were trimmed by 5 bases and 6 bases, with 9 bases remaining between them. The CDR3 is made up of 12 amino acids. CDR1 MNHEY and CDR2 SVGAGI come from the germline V gene. CDR3 amino acids: CASSPGWDTQYF. The DNA for the CDR3 is TGTGCCAGCAGTCCGGGGTGGGATACGCAGTATTTT.

CDR3 amino acids: CSGAGLAASSYNEQFF. The CDR3 coding sequence is TGCAGTGGGGCGGGACTAGCGGCCAGCTCCTACAATGAGCAGTTCTTC. The chain uses TRBV20-1 and TRBJ2-1, with 11 nucleotides matching TRBD2. Germline CDR1 is DFQATT and CDR2 is SNEGSKA (reference sequence). The CDR3 contains 16 residues. After removal of 7 bases from V and 0 bases from J, the junction contained 8 bases not matched to a gene.

This clonotype has a handful of counts. The chain links TRBV6-2 or TRBV6-3 to TRBJ1-2, with TRBD1 as a possible D gene (5 bases). Germline-derived CDR1 and CDR2 are MNHEY and SVGEGT. The CDR3 is 12 residues long. The V gene lost 8 bases and the J gene lost 4 bases, with 11 bases spanning the gap. Here the CDR3 DNA reads TGTGCCAGCTTTCAGGGTGCCTATGGCTACACCTTC. This gives the protein CASFQGAYGYTF.

The chain combines TRBV12-5 with TRBJ1-1, with 7 nucleotides matching TRBD1. The germline V gene has CDR1 LGHNT and CDR2 FRNRAP. J gave up 1 base and V 2 bases, and 4 bases lay outside the gene matches. This CDR3 is built from 15 residues. CDR3 DNA: TGTGCTAGTGGTTTGTCCCGGACAGGGAACACTGAAGCTTTCTTT. Protein sequence: CASGLSRTGNTEAFF.

The rearrangement joins TRBV6-5 to TRBJ2-7, with D unresolved. Per the germline V gene, CDR1 is MNHEY and CDR2 is SVGAGI. This CDR3 is built from 13 residues. The ends were cut back, 4 bases at V and 3 bases at J, with 10 bases in the middle. CDR3: CASSSGRNYEQYF. CDR3 in DNA: TGTGCCAGCAGTTCCGGACGAAACTACGAGCAGTACTTC.

The chain uses TRBV20-1 and TRBJ1-5, with 8 bases that match TRBD1. Germline V gives CDR1 DFQATT, CDR2 SNEGSKA (reference sequence). The CDR3 runs to 16 residues. V dropped 0 bases and J dropped 4; count of bases not matched to a gene: 8. CDR3: CSARDPRQGINQPQHF. In DNA form, the CDR3 reads TGCAGTGCTAGAGACCCTAGACAGGGGATTAATCAGCCCCAGCATTTT.

This chain joins TRBV10-3 and TRBJ2-3, with D unresolved. Germline V lookup: CDR1 ENHRY, CDR2 SYGVKD. The ends were cut back, 4 bases at V and 1 base at J, with 9 bases in the middle. The CDR3 consists of 14 residues. CDR3 nucleotide sequence: TGTGCCATCAGTGGAAGTGGCGGCACAGATACGCAGTATTTT. This encodes CAISGSGGTDTQYF.